This record covers a single T cell receptor (beta chain). This entry comes from a study of blood T cell repertoires in COVID-19. Background on the study: Samples representing acute and convalescent COVID-19 were sourced from the United States, Italy and Spain. T cells, B-cell-depleted T cells, or PBMCs provided the cDNA or gDNA that served as material.

Study processing details: Reference gene primer amplification gave nucleated cell count estimates. Clones were read by immunoSEQ multiplex PCR, and TCRdb kept only the in-frame ones, dropping some. The V and J calls and clone size come from that table; D and trimming were worked out from the DNA. The repertoire holds a few hundred thousand clones, with approximately 90% as singletons. In Seattle, patients joined the study during active infection and were tracked longitudinally. Sequencing was carried out using peripheral blood. The receptor was derived from a woman aged 55-69 years with COVID-19, enrolled during active disease.

CDR3 in amino acids: CASSLGAGAYNEQFF. For the CDR3, the DNA is TGTGCCAGCAGCTTAGGAGCGGGGGCTTACAATGAGCAGTTCTTC. The V and J genes are TRBV7-3 and TRBJ2-1; 8 bases match TRBD2. Per germline, CDR1 SGHTA and CDR2 FQGTGA. With 2 bases clipped from V and 4 bases from J, the junction kept 4 bases outside the gene matches. The CDR3 is 15 amino acids.